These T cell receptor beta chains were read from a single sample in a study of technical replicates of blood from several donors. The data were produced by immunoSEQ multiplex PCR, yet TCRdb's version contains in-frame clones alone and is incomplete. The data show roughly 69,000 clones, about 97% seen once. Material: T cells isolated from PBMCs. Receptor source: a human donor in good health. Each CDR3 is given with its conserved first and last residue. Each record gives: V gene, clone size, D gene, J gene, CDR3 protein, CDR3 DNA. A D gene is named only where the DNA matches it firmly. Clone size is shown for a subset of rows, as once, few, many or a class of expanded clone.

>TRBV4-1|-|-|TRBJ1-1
CASSPSWKDSEAFF
TGCGCCAGCAGCCCTAGTTGGAAGGATAGCGAAGCTTTCTTT
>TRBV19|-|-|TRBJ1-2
CASSTRNGYTF
TGTGCCAGTAGTACTAGGAATGGCTACACCTTC
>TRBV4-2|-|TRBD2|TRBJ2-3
CASSQESGRLTDTQYF
TGTGCCAGCAGCCAAGAAAGCGGGAGGTTGACAGATACGCAGTATTTT
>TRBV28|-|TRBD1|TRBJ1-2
CASRLTGGNYGYTF
TGTGCCAGCAGGCTGACAGGGGGCAACTATGGCTACACCTTC
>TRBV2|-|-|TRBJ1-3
CASSEAPRNTIYF
TGTGCCAGCAGTGAAGCTCCCAGAAACACCATATATTTT
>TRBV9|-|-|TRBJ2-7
CASSEGRTTYEQYF
TGTGCCAGCAGCGAGGGGCGAACAACCTACGAGCAGTACTTC
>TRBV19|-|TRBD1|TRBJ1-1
CASSIGQGQKRPEAFF
TGTGCCAGTAGTATTGGACAGGGGCAAAAACGTCCTGAAGCTTTCTTT
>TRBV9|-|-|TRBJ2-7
CASSVQGNYEQYF
TGTGCCAGCAGCGTACAGGGTAACTACGAGCAGTACTTC
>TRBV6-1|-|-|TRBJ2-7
CASSEVVAEAYEQYF
TGTGCCAGCAGTGAGGTAGTAGCGGAGGCCTACGAGCAGTACTTC
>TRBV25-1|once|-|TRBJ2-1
CASSRDLHNEQFF
TGTGCCAGCAGCCGGGATCTCCACAATGAGCAGTTCTTC
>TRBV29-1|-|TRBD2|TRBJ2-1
CSATSEVYNEQFF
TGCAGCGCGACTAGCGAGGTCTACAATGAGCAGTTCTTC
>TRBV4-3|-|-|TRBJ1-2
CASSLRHINYGYTF
TGCGCCAGCAGCCTAAGACACATCAACTATGGCTACACCTTC
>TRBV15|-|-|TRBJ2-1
CATSREVGGYNEQFF
TGTGCCACCAGCAGAGAAGTGGGAGGCTACAATGAGCAGTTCTTC
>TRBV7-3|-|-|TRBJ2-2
CASSSSRDTGELFF
TGTGCCAGCAGTTCGTCCAGGGACACCGGGGAGCTGTTTTTT
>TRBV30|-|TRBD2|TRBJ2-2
CAWTSGPSWDTGELFF
TGTGCCTGGACTAGCGGGCCAAGTTGGGACACCGGGGAGCTGTTTTTT
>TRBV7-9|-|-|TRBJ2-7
CASSSRVTGDEQYF
TGTGCCAGCAGCTCCCGAGTCACAGGAGACGAGCAGTACTTC
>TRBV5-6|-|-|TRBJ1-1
CASSLAGVGNAEAFF
TGTGCCAGCAGCTTGGCCGGGGTGGGTAACGCTGAAGCTTTCTTT
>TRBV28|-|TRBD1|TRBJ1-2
CASTLGQGRVLNGYTF
TGTGCCAGCACTTTAGGACAGGGAAGGGTCTTAAATGGCTACACCTTC
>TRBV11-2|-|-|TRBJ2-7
CASSPPPGTPYYEQYF
TGTGCCAGCAGCCCCCCCCCAGGGACTCCCTACTACGAGCAGTACTTC
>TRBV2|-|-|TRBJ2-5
CASSVQGLETQYF
TGTGCCAGCAGTGTGCAGGGCCTAGAGACCCAGTACTTC
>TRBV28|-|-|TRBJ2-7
CASSLIAGWSSYEQYF
TGTGCCAGCAGTTTAATCGCTGGGTGGAGCTCCTACGAGCAGTACTTC
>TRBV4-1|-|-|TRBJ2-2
CASSQVRYDTGELFF
TGCGCCAGCAGCCAAGTCCGCTACGACACCGGGGAGCTGTTTTTT
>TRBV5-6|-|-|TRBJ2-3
CASSLYSGDSTDTQYF
TGTGCCAGCAGCTTATACAGCGGAGACTCCACAGATACGCAGTATTTT
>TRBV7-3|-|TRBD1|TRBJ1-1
CASSLTFVDRARTEAFF
TGTGCCAGCAGCTTAACTTTTGTTGACAGGGCAAGGACTGAAGCTTTCTTT
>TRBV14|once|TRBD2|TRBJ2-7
CASSSLAKSSYEQYF
TGTGCCAGCAGCTCACTAGCGAAGAGCTCCTACGAGCAGTACTTC
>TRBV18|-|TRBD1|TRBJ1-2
CASSPLVDRGDYGYTF
TGTGCCAGCTCACCTTTAGTTGACAGGGGCGACTATGGCTACACCTTC
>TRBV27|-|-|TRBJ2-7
CASSLLGRNYEQYF
TGTGCCAGCAGTTTGCTGGGGAGAAACTACGAGCAGTACTTC
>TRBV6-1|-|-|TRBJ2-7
CASSVDPGHAVHEQYF
TGTGCCAGCAGTGTTGACCCAGGGCATGCCGTCCACGAGCAGTACTTC